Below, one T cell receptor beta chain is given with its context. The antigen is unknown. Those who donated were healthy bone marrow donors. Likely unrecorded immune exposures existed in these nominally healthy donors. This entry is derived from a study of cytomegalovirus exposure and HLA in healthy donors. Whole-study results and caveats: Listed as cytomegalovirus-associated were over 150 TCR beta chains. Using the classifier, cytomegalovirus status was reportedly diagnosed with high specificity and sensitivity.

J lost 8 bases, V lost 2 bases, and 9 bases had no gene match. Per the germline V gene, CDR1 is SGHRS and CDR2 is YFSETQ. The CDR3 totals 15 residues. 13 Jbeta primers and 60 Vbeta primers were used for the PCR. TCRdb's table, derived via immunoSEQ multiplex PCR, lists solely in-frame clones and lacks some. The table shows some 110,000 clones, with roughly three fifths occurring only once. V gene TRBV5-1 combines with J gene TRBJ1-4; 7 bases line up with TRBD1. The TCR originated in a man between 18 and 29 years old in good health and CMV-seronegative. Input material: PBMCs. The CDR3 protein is CASSFQGDVEEKLFF. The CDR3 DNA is TGCGCCAGCAGCTTCCAGGGGGATGTCGAGGAAAAACTGTTTTTT.